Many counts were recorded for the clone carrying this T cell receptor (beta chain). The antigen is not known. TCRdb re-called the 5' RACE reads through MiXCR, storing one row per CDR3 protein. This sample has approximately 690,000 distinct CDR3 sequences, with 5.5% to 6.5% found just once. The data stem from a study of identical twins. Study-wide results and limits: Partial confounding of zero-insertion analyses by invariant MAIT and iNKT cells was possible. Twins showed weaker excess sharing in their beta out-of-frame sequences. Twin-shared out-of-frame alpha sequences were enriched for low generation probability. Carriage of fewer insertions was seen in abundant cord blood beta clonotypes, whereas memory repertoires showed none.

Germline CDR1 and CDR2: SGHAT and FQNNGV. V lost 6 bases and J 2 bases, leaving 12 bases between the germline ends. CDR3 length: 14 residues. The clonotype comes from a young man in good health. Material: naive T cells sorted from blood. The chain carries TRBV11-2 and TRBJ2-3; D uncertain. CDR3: CASSLTVNTDTQYF. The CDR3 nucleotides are TGTGCCAGCAGTTTAACAGTAAACACAGATACGCAGTATTTT.